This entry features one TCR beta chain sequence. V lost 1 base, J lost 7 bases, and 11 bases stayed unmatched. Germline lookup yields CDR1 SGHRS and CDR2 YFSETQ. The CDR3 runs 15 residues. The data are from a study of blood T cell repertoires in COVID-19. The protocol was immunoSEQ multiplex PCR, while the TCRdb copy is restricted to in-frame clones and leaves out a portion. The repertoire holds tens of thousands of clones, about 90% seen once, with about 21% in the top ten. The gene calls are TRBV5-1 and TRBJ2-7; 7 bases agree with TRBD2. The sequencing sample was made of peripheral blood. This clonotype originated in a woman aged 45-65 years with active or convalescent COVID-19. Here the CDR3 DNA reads TGCGCCAGCAGCTTGACTGGCGGGAGAGTGGGGGAGCAGTACTTC. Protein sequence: CASSLTGGRVGEQYF.